This section outlines one T cell receptor (beta chain) sequence together with its context. Its antigen is as yet unknown. The entry originates in a study of T cell responses to AZD1222 COVID-19 vaccine. TCRdb's copy holds only in-frame clones and misses some; the assay was immunoSEQ multiplex PCR. The data show 150,000 to 200,000 clones, with 85% to 95% seen just once and more than 9% held by the top ten. CDR3 length: 15 residues. Trimming took off 2 bases at V and 0 bases at J, with 8 bases between the two ends. CDR1 is SGHAT and CDR2 is FQNNGV in the germline V gene. Whole-study results and caveats: Baseline seropositivity occurred in only a handful of AZD1222 recipients.

This TCR was sampled from an adult in good health. The starting material was peripheral blood, obtained on day 0 of AZD1222 vaccination. The chain combines TRBV11-2 with TRBJ1-3; D uncertain. The CDR3 bases are TGTGCCAGCAGCTTATTGCGACGCTCTGGAAACACCATATATTTT. Translating gives CASSLLRRSGNTIYF.